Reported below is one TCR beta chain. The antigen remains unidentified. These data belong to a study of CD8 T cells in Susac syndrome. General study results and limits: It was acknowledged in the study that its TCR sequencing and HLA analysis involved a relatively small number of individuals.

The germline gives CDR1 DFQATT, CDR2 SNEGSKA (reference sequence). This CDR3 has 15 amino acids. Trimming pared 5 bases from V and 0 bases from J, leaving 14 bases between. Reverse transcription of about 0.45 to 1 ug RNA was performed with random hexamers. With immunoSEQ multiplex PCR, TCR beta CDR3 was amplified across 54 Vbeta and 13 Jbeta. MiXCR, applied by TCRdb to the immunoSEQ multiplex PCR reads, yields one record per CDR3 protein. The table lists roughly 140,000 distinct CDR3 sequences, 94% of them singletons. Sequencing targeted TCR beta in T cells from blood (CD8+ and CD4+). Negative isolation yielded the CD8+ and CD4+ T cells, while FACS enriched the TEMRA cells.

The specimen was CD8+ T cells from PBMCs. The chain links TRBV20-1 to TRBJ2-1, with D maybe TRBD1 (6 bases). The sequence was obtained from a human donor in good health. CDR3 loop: CSAQGPPSSYNEQFF. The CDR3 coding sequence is TGCAGTGCTCAGGGGCCACCCAGCTCCTACAATGAGCAGTTCTTC.